This T cell receptor beta chain was sequenced during a study of cytomegalovirus exposure and HLA in healthy donors. Findings and caveats of the study: In a later analysis, TCR beta V- and J-gene trimming showed a link to a missense DCLRE1C variant.

The V and J ends lost 5 bases and 6 bases, in that order; junction bases with no gene match: 8. Germline CDR1 is MNHEY and CDR2 is SMNVEV (reference sequence). The CDR3 runs 15 residues. Primers included in the PCR were 60 Vbeta and 13 Jbeta primers. TCRdb's table, derived via immunoSEQ multiplex PCR, lists solely in-frame clones and lacks some. Counted here are tens of thousands of clones, approximately 76% occurring once; the ten biggest clones make up around 10%. On this clone: Its specificity is unknown.

The clonotype originates from a man younger than 45 in good health and CMV-seropositive. The rearrangement joins TRBV27 to TRBJ2-1, with 9 bases lining up with TRBD2. Sequencing was done on a sample of PBMCs. The CDR3 protein is CASSITSGQPNEQFF. As DNA, the CDR3 is TGTGCCAGCAGTATAACTAGCGGGCAACCCAATGAGCAGTTCTTC.